The 28 T cell receptor beta chains below all came from one sample that was sequenced in a study of blood T cell repertoires in COVID-19 (dated by TCRdb to about 2020). The receptor library was made with the immunoSEQ multiplex PCR assay. Held by TCRdb, this immuneACCESS table contains in-frame sequences only and omits some clones. Under half of the omission traces to an unresolved V gene where checked; the cause of the rest is unknown. The sample table lists some 290,000 clones, 90% of them with a count of one. 0.95% to 1.3% of the sample rests with the top ten. The source material was peripheral blood. Every receptor here comes from a woman in her thirties or forties with COVID-19, enrolled during active disease.

The chain joins TRBV9 to TRBJ1-2; TRBD1 aligns across 8 bases. The CDR3 contains 17 residues. Trimming cost V 3 bases and J 1 base; bases outside gene matches: 11. Per germline, CDR1 SGDLS and CDR2 YYNGEE. In DNA, the CDR3 is TGTGCCAGCAGCGCACGGACAGGGCCTCCCCTTAACTATGGCTACACCTTC. Its translation: CASSARTGPPLNYGYTF.

The sample holds one count of this clone. The V and J genes are TRBV27 and TRBJ1-2, with D perhaps TRBD1 (6 bases). Germline V lookup: CDR1 MNHEY, CDR2 SMNVEV (reference sequence). Trimming pared 6 bases from V and 0 bases from J, leaving 14 bases between. The CDR3 loop spans 15 amino acids. The DNA for the CDR3 is TGTGCCAGCAGCTTTGTAGGGGGAGCTAACTATGGCTACACCTTC. It codes for CASSFVGGANYGYTF.

This chain uses TRBV19 with TRBJ2-1, with D maybe TRBD2 (6 bases). The CDR3 length is 14 residues. Trimming took off 1 base at V and 4 bases at J, with 8 bases between the two ends. The V gene's germline CDR1 is LNHDA and CDR2 SQIVND (reference sequence). For the CDR3, the DNA is TGTGCCAGTAGTATAGGCGGGGATTACAATGAGCAGTTCTTC. It yields the protein CASSIGGDYNEQFF.

The chain is built from TRBV6-5 and TRBJ1-1; D ambiguous. CDR3 size: 15 residues. Trimming removed 4 bases from V and 0 bases from J, with 12 bases in between. Germline values: CDR1 MNHEY, CDR2 SVGAGI. CDR3 sequence (DNA): TGTGCCAGCAGTTCCCCGGCAGGCATGAACACTGAAGCTTTCTTT. Protein sequence: CASSSPAGMNTEAFF.

This chain links TRBV18 with TRBJ2-1; the match to TRBD2 covers 9 bases. Germline V CDR1 and CDR2: KGHSH, LQKENI. The V and J ends lost 1 base and 7 bases, in that order; junction bases with no gene match: 5. This CDR3 is built from 15 residues. Here the CDR3 reads CASSPRNLAGNEQFF. CDR3 DNA: TGTGCCAGCTCACCACGGAACCTAGCGGGAAATGAGCAGTTCTTC.

The table lists this clone with a count of one. The V and J genes are TRBV27 and TRBJ1-2, with TRBD1 as a possible D gene (6 bases). The CDR3 loop spans 13 amino acids. Trimming removed 4 bases at V and 4 bases at J, with 10 bases between. Germline V gene data show CDR1 as MNHEY and CDR2 as SMNVEV (reference sequence). The CDR3 loop is CASSSGQSYGYTF. In DNA form, the CDR3 reads TGTGCCAGCAGTTCCGGACAGTCCTATGGCTACACCTTC.

This chain joins TRBV3-1 (or the pseudogene TRBV3-2) and TRBJ2-7; 13 nucleotides line up with TRBD2. The CDR3 contains 13 residues. With 9 bases clipped from V and 5 bases from J, the junction kept 4 bases outside the gene matches. Germline V CDR1 and CDR2: LGHDT, YNNKEL (reference sequence). The CDR3 reads CASRLAGGHEQYF. The CDR3 DNA reads TGTGCCAGTCGACTAGCGGGAGGACACGAGCAGTACTTC.

The chain couples TRBV24-1 to TRBJ2-3; maybe TRBD2 (6 bases). The CDR3 extends over 13 amino acids. Per the germline V gene, CDR1 is KGHDR and CDR2 is SFDVKD. The CDR3 DNA reads as TGTGCTATCGGAGGGCCCCACACAGATACGCAGTATTTT. Protein: CAIGGPHTDTQYF.

The chain is built from TRBV3-1 (or the pseudogene TRBV3-2) and TRBJ1-4, with D perhaps TRBD1 (6 bases). This CDR3 comprises 15 residues. The germline V gene has CDR1 LGHDT and CDR2 YNNKEL (reference sequence). Trimming stripped 1 base from V and 8 bases from J, with 14 bases between. In nucleotides, the CDR3 is TGTGCCAGCAGCCAAGCAGGGACGAGGGGGGAAAAACTGTTTTTT. Protein sequence: CASSQAGTRGEKLFF.

This chain uses TRBV2 with TRBJ1-6; D not resolved. Germline values: CDR1 SNHLY, CDR2 FYNNEI. The CDR3 runs 15 residues. V was pared by 3 bases and J by 9 bases, with 15 bases between. The CDR3 region is CASSEREGLASPLHF. DNA of the CDR3: TGTGCCAGCAGTGAGAGGGAAGGGTTAGCTTCACCCCTCCACTTT.

J is TRBJ2-7 and V is TRBV7-9; no clear D. Germline lookup yields CDR1 SEHNR and CDR2 FQNEAQ (reference sequence). The V and J ends lost 0 bases and 2 bases respectively, with 8 bases between them. The length of the CDR3 is 14 residues. The CDR3 loop is CASSLAPSAYEQYF. The CDR3, as DNA: TGTGCCAGCAGCTTAGCGCCGTCAGCCTACGAGCAGTACTTC. Full variable domain (rest looked up from reference TRBV7-9 and TRBJ2-7): DTGVSQNPRHKITKRGQNVTFRCDPISEHNRLYWYRQTLGQGPEFLTYFQNEAQLEKSRLLSDRFSAERPKGSFSTLEIQRTEQGDSAMYLCASSLAPSAYEQYFGPGTRLTVT.

The V call is TRBV28, the J call TRBJ1-2; 9 bases fit TRBD1. V was pared by 6 bases and J by 0 bases, with 11 bases of the junction left unmatched. The CDR3 contains 17 residues. Looked up from germline, CDR1 is MDHEN and CDR2 is SYDVKM. The CDR3 nucleotides are TGTGCCAGCAGCCTCCACGGACAGGGGCGATCTAACTATGGCTACACCTTC. Its protein product is CASSLHGQGRSNYGYTF.

This chain links TRBV10-3 with TRBJ1-6; 9 nucleotides agree with TRBD1. Per the germline V gene, CDR1 is ENHRY and CDR2 is SYGVKD. V lost 2 bases, J lost 7 bases, and 0 bases stayed unmatched. CDR3 length: 14 residues. CDR3 sequence reads: CAISEGQGNSPLHF. The CDR3 DNA sequence: TGTGCCATCAGTGAGGGACAGGGGAATTCACCCCTCCACTTT.

This clone came up once. V usage is TRBV18 and J usage is TRBJ1-2; 7 bases fit TRBD1. V lost 4 bases to trimming and J lost 1 base; unmatched junction nucleotides: 12. This CDR3 spans 17 amino acids. Germline V gene sequence: CDR1 KGHSH, CDR2 LQKENI. The CDR3 bases are TGTGCCAGCTCACTCCGAGGGCGGGACAGCATTAACTATGGCTACACCTTC. This gives the protein CASSLRGRDSINYGYTF.

The chain employs TRBV2 and TRBJ1-1; D unclear. CDR3 length: 14 amino acids. V was cut by 4 bases and J by 4 bases, with 13 bases left in between. Germline V gene data show CDR1 as SNHLY and CDR2 as FYNNEI. The CDR3 DNA is TGTGCCAGCAGTGTGGAGGGAAGAGCCACTGAAGCTTTCTTT. Its translation: CASSVEGRATEAFF.

The chain uses TRBV28 and TRBJ2-7, with 13 bases matching TRBD2. J was trimmed by 5 bases and V by 3 bases; bases with no gene match: 4. Germline CDR1 reads MDHEN; CDR2 reads SYDVKM. The CDR3 consists of 15 residues. The CDR3 nucleotides read TGTGCCAGCAGTTTCCCCGGACTAGCGGGAGACGAGCAGTACTTC. This gives the protein CASSFPGLAGDEQYF.

The rearrangement links TRBV28 to TRBJ1-5, with D possibly matching TRBD1 (5 bases). Germline V CDR1 and CDR2: MDHEN, SYDVKM. This CDR3 contains 11 residues. V lost 2 bases and J 11 bases, leaving 7 bases between the germline ends. The CDR3 reads CASSLAGAQHF. In DNA, the CDR3 is TGTGCCAGCAGTTTAGCGGGGGCCCAGCATTTT.

This clone appeared once. The CDR3 sequence: CASSLAGGHSSGNTIYF. The CDR3, as DNA: TGTGCCAGCAGCTTAGCTGGGGGCCATAGCTCTGGAAACACCATATATTTT. This chain connects TRBV13 to TRBJ1-3, with a weak D call TRBD1 (6 bases). The ends were cut back, 1 base at V and 0 bases at J, with 13 bases in the middle. This CDR3 has 17 residues. CDR1 and CDR2 (germline): PRHDT, FYEKMQ (reference sequence).

V is TRBV27 and J is TRBJ2-2; 8 positions match TRBD2. V shed 0 bases, J shed 4 bases, and the junction held 1 base outside the gene matches. Germline loops: CDR1 MNHEY, CDR2 SMNVEV (reference sequence). The CDR3 has 15 amino acids. The DNA of the CDR3 is TGTGCCAGCAGTTTATCTGGACTAGCCACCGGGGAGCTGTTTTTT. This sequence encodes CASSLSGLATGELFF.

The chain links TRBV19 to TRBJ2-3, with 7 bases that match TRBD2. In germline, CDR1 is LNHDA, CDR2 SQIVND (reference sequence). V dropped 7 bases and J dropped 3; count of bases not matched to a gene: 10. This CDR3 has 15 amino acids. Here the CDR3 reads CASKQASGATDTQYF. The CDR3 DNA reads as TGTGCCAGTAAACAGGCTAGCGGAGCGACAGATACGCAGTATTTT.

This chain links TRBV11-2 with TRBJ2-7, with TRBD1 matching over 9 bases. Germline-derived CDR1 and CDR2 are SGHAT and FQNNGV. V gave up 5 bases and J gave up 4 bases; unmatched junction bases: 9. The CDR3 runs to 15 residues. The CDR3 is CASSETGTGLYEQYF. DNA for the CDR3: TGTGCCAGCAGCGAGACCGGGACAGGGTTGTACGAGCAGTACTTC. The full variable domain, rest sourced from reference TRBV11-2 and TRBJ2-7, is EAGVAQSPRYKIIEKRQSVAFWCNPISGHATLYWYQQILGQGPKLLIQFQNNGVVDDSQLPKDRFSAERLKGVDSTLKIQPAKLEDSAVYLCASSETGTGLYEQYFGPGTRLTVT.

The chain joins TRBV28 to TRBJ2-4; TRBD2 matches 8 bases. Losses at the gene ends were 0 bases for V and 4 bases for J; bases not matched to a gene: 5. Germline lookup yields CDR1 MDHEN and CDR2 SYDVKM. The CDR3 covers 16 residues. The CDR3 DNA reads as TGTGCCAGCAGTTTATGGGCGGGAGGTGGAAAAAACATTCAGTACTTC. It specifies CASSLWAGGGKNIQYF.

The chain recombines TRBV4-1 with TRBJ1-4, with a tentative D call TRBD1 (5 bases). This CDR3 contains 17 residues. Germline values: CDR1 MGHRA, CDR2 YSYEKL. V was trimmed by 1 base and J by 8 bases, leaving 20 bases between them. The CDR3 loop is CASSQGGGTQDAEKLFF. DNA for the CDR3: TGCGCCAGCAGCCAAGGGGGCGGGACCCAGGACGCGGAAAAACTGTTTTTT.

J is TRBJ2-7 and V is TRBV6-5; D might be TRBD1 (6 bases). Germline loops: CDR1 MNHEY, CDR2 SVGAGI. Trimming took 6 bases from V and 2 from J, leaving 17 bases between them. The CDR3 contains 15 residues. CDR3 nucleotide sequence: TGTGCCAGCAGACTACAGGGAATCGGCCCCTACGAGCAGTACTTC. It yields the protein CASRLQGIGPYEQYF.

CDR3 protein: CASKRGSTDTQYF. The CDR3 region has the DNA TGCGCCTCTAAGCGGGGGAGCACAGATACGCAGTATTTT. The chain employs TRBV5-1 and TRBJ2-3; the match to TRBD2 covers 8 bases. Germline CDR1 SGHRS, CDR2 YFSETQ. The CDR3 length is 13 residues. J gave up 0 bases and V 10 bases, and 4 bases lay outside the gene matches.

The rearrangement joins TRBV10-3 to TRBJ1-3; 9 nucleotides match TRBD1. The junction had 15 bases not matched to a gene; V was cut back by 6 bases and J by 0 bases. The CDR3 totals 19 residues. Germline V gene sequence: CDR1 ENHRY, CDR2 SYGVKD. CDR3 protein: CAIRGFPGQGQSSGNTIYF. The CDR3 region has the DNA TGTGCCATCAGGGGCTTCCCGGGACAGGGTCAAAGCTCTGGAAACACCATATATTTT.

J is TRBJ2-5 and V is TRBV4-3; TRBD2 matches 7 bases. Germline assignment: CDR1 LGHNA and CDR2 YSLEER. The CDR3 is 15 residues long. The junction had 10 bases not matched to a gene; V was cut back by 4 bases and J by 5 bases. The CDR3 loop is CASSRLRVGGETQYF. The CDR3 bases are TGCGCCAGCAGCCGGCTGAGGGTGGGAGGGGAGACCCAGTACTTC.

V gene TRBV29-1 combines with J gene TRBJ1-1, with a weak D call TRBD1 (5 bases). The CDR3 is made up of 11 amino acids. V was shortened by 3 bases and J by 4 bases, with 6 bases between the two germline ends. Looked up from germline, CDR1 is SQVTM and CDR2 is ANQGSEA. In DNA, the CDR3 is TGCAGCGTTGACAGGGCCACTGAAGCTTTCTTT. Translated, it gives CSVDRATEAFF.